The 14 T cell receptor beta chains below come from one sample, sequenced in a study of T cell responses to AZD1222 COVID-19 vaccine. The assay was immunoSEQ multiplex PCR, and TCRdb's table has in-frame clones only and misses some. The sample carries approximately 74,000 clones, 87% recorded once. The sample consisted of peripheral blood, taken 28 days after the second AZD1222 dose. The source of these receptors is an adult who received the AZD1222 COVID-19 vaccine.

The V and J genes are TRBV20-1 and TRBJ2-5, with no clear D. This CDR3 comprises 11 residues. Germline V lookup: CDR1 DFQATT, CDR2 SNEGSKA (reference sequence). V lost 3 bases, J lost 0 bases, and 2 bases lay in between. Written as DNA, the CDR3 is TGCAGTGCTAGGGACCAAGAGACCCAGTACTTC. It yields the protein CSARDQETQYF.

CDR3 bases: TGTGCCAGCAGTGAAGAAGTCGGGTCGGAGAACACTGAAGCTTTCTTT. It specifies CASSEEVGSENTEAFF. The chain joins TRBV6-1 to TRBJ1-1; no clear D. V gave up 1 base and J gave up 1 base, with 13 bases separating them. The CDR3 has 16 amino acids. Germline lookup yields CDR1 MNHNS and CDR2 SASEGT.

V usage is TRBV19 and J usage is TRBJ1-1; 8 bases agree with TRBD1. This CDR3 has 12 amino acids. Losses at the gene ends were 9 bases for V and 4 bases for J; bases not matched to a gene: 4. CDR1 is LNHDA and CDR2 is SQIVND in the germline V gene (reference sequence). CDR3: CASGQGSTEAFF. CDR3 DNA sequence: TGTGCCAGCGGACAGGGCAGCACTGAAGCTTTCTTT.

V and J are TRBV19 and TRBJ1-4, with 8 bases aligning to TRBD1. The trim removed 4 bases at V and 3 bases at J, leaving 10 bases unmatched. CDR1 is LNHDA and CDR2 is SQIVND in the germline V gene (reference sequence). The CDR3 is 17 amino acids. CDR3 in amino acids: CASSTGTGSAANEKLFF. In DNA, the CDR3 is TGTGCCAGTAGTACCGGGACAGGCTCTGCAGCTAATGAAAAACTGTTTTTT.

This rearrangement joins TRBV5-1 to TRBJ1-4; D ambiguous. Trimming removed 3 bases at V and 0 bases at J, with 12 bases between. Germline CDR1 reads SGHRS; CDR2 reads YFSETQ. This CDR3 is built from 16 residues. CDR3 sequence: CASSSTARATNEKLFF. Here the CDR3 DNA reads TGCGCCAGCAGCTCAACAGCACGGGCAACTAATGAAAAACTGTTTTTT.

V and J are TRBV10-3 and TRBJ2-7; 15 bases match TRBD2. The CDR3 loop spans 16 amino acids. J was trimmed by 4 bases and V by 4 bases; bases with no gene match: 5. Germline V gives CDR1 ENHRY, CDR2 SYGVKD. CDR3 loop: CAISAPGTSGRYEQYF. The CDR3 region has the DNA TGTGCCATCAGTGCCCCAGGGACTAGCGGGAGGTACGAGCAGTACTTC.

This clone was seen only a few times. The chain uses TRBV30 and TRBJ1-1, with 7 bases fitting TRBD1. V lost 7 bases, J lost 0 bases, and 5 bases stayed unmatched. Germline V gene data show CDR1 as GTSNPN and CDR2 as SVGIG (reference sequence). The CDR3 covers 13 residues. CDR3 DNA sequence: TGTGCCTCATCCGGGACAGTGAACACTGAAGCTTTCTTT. Translated, it gives CASSGTVNTEAFF.

This clone was picked up a small number of times. V usage is TRBV7-2 and J usage is TRBJ1-1, with 8 positions matching TRBD1. Germline V lookup: CDR1 SGHTA, CDR2 FQGNSA. With 3 bases clipped from V and 9 bases from J, the junction kept 15 bases outside the gene matches. The CDR3 contains 16 residues. This chain's CDR3 is CASSLGQVGTEGQAFF. Here the CDR3 DNA reads TGTGCCAGCAGCTTGGGACAGGTAGGGACCGAGGGGCAAGCTTTCTTT.

V usage is TRBV3-1 (or the pseudogene TRBV3-2) and J usage is TRBJ2-3; TRBD2 matches 7 bases. The V gene end was trimmed by 1 base and the J gene end by 6 bases; junction bases not matched to a gene: 4. Per the germline V gene, CDR1 is LGHDT and CDR2 is YNNKEL (reference sequence). CDR3 length: 14 residues. The CDR3 DNA reads as TGTGCCAGCAGCCAAGCCCGGACTAGGGATACGCAGTATTTT. It is translated as CASSQARTRDTQYF.

The chain combines TRBV5-1 with TRBJ2-1, with a weak D call TRBD2 (5 bases). The CDR3 length is 16 residues. Trimming took 0 bases from V and 7 from J, leaving 17 bases between them. Germline CDR1 is SGHRS and CDR2 is YFSETQ. CDR3 nucleotide sequence: TGCGCCAGCAGCTTGGATGGGTCACCTCCGGGGAATGAGCAGTTCTTC. Protein product: CASSLDGSPPGNEQFF.

The chain employs TRBV4-2 and TRBJ1-5, with 7 bases fitting TRBD1. The junction had 6 bases not matched to a gene; V was cut back by 0 bases and J by 1 base. CDR1 and CDR2 from the germline V gene are LGHNA and YNFKEQ. The CDR3 is made up of 17 amino acids. CDR3 loop: CASSQDMAGGSNQPQHF. The CDR3 nucleotides are TGTGCCAGCAGCCAAGATATGGCAGGGGGGAGCAATCAGCCCCAGCATTTT.

This clone turned up a few times. The gene calls are TRBV4-2 and TRBJ2-1; D is perhaps TRBD2 (6 bases). CDR1 and CDR2 from the germline V gene are LGHNA and YNFKEQ. The CDR3 length is 13 residues. Trimming shortened V by 8 bases and J by 7 bases, and 15 bases separated the two germline ends. Here the CDR3 reads CASAGLAGNEQFF. As DNA, the CDR3 is TGTGCCAGCGCGGGACTCGCCGGGAATGAGCAGTTCTTC.

CDR3 protein: CASSPALGEKLFF. The CDR3 coding sequence is TGTGCCAGCAGTCCAGCCCTCGGTGAAAAACTGTTTTTT. This chain uses TRBV27 with TRBJ1-4; unclear D gene. The CDR3 contains 13 residues. V lost 5 bases and J 7 bases, leaving 11 bases between the germline ends. Per the germline V gene, CDR1 is MNHEY and CDR2 is SMNVEV (reference sequence). Together with reference TRBV27 and TRBJ1-4, the CDR3 gives the full variable domain: EAQVTQNPRYLITVTGKKLTVTCSQNMNHEYMSWYRQDPGLGLRQIYYSMNVEVTDKGDVPEGYKVSRKEKRNFPLILESPSPNQTSLYFCASSPALGEKLFFGSGTQLSVL.

V gene TRBV19 combines with J gene TRBJ2-1, with 12 bases aligning to TRBD1. Germline trimming cut 10 bases from V and 4 bases from J; bases unmatched to any gene: 5. Germline assignment: CDR1 LNHDA and CDR2 SQIVND (reference sequence). The CDR3 covers 14 residues. The DNA for the CDR3 is TGTGCCACTGGGACAGGGGGCAATTACAATGAGCAGTTCTTC. This sequence encodes CATGTGGNYNEQFF.